What follows describes a single T cell receptor (beta chain). This sample stems from a study of blood T cell repertoires in COVID-19. Original data processing: Reference gene primer amplification gave estimated nucleated cell counts. Profiled with immunoSEQ multiplex PCR; TCRdb holds only in-frame clones, not every one. V and J calls and clone size are given by that table; D and trimming were obtained from the DNA. The data show tens of thousands of clones, with more than 75% seen just once and about 9% held by the top ten. This CDR3 has 16 residues. The V and J ends lost 1 base and 1 base respectively, with 10 bases between them. Germline V gene sequence: CDR1 PRHDT, CDR2 FYEKMQ (reference sequence).

The specimen sequenced was peripheral blood. J is TRBJ2-2 and V is TRBV13, with D possibly being TRBD2 (5 bases). The clonotype comes from a man between 65 and 85 years old with active or convalescent COVID-19. CDR3 in amino acids: CASSLAGGLNTGELFF. In DNA form, the CDR3 reads TGTGCCAGCAGCTTAGCAGGCGGACTGAACACCGGGGAGCTGTTTTTT.